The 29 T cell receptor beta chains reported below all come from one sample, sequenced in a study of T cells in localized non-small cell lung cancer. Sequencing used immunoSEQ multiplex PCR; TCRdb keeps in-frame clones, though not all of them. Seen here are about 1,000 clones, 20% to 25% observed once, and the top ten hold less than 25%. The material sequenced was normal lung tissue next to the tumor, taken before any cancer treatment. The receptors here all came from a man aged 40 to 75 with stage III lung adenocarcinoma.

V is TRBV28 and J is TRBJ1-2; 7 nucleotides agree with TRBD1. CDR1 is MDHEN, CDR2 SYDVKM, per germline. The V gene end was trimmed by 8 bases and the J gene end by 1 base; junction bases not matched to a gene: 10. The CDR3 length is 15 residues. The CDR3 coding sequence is TGTGCCAGCTTGCCACGGGACAGTCTTAACTATGGCTACACCTTC. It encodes CASLPRDSLNYGYTF.

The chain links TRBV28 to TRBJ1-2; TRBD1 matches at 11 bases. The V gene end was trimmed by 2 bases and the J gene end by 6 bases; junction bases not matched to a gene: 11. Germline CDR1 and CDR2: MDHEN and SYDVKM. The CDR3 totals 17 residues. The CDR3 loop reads CASSLLNPGQGGHGYTF. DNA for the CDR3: TGTGCCAGCAGTTTACTCAACCCGGGACAGGGGGGCCATGGCTACACCTTC.

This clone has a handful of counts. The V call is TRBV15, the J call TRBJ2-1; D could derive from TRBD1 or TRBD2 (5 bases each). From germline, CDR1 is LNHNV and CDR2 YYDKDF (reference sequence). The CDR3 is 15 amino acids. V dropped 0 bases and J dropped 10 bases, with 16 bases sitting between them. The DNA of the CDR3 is TGTGCCACCAGCAGAGATCGTCAGGGATCGGGGGAGCAGTTCTTC. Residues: CATSRDRQGSGEQFF.

The CDR3 coding sequence is TGCAGTGGATCTGGGACAGGGTTTACCCAGTACTTC. Translation: CSGSGTGFTQYF. J is TRBJ2-5 and V is TRBV29-1, with 9 bases aligning to TRBD1. CDR1 is SQVTM and CDR2 is ANQGSEA in the germline V gene. The CDR3 is 12 amino acids.

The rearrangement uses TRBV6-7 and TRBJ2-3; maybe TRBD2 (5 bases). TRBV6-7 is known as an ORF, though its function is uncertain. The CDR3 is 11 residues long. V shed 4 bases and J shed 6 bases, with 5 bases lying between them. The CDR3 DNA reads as TGTGCCAGCAGTTCGGGGGATACGCAGTATTTT. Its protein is CASSSGDTQYF.

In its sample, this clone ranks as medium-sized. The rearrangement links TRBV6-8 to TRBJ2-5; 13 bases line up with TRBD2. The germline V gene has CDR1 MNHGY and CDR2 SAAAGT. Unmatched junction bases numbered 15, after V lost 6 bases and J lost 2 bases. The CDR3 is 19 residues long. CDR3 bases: TGTGCCAGCAGCCGACGGACTAGCGGGAGAGGAATTGGGCAAGAGACCCAGTACTTC. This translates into CASSRRTSGRGIGQETQYF.

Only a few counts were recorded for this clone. The CDR3 DNA sequence: TGCAGCGTCGATACCGGGACAGGGGTGGGCGAGCAGTACTTC. It translates to CSVDTGTGVGEQYF. This rearrangement joins TRBV29-1 to TRBJ2-7; TRBD1 agrees at 10 bases. Germline CDR1 SQVTM, CDR2 ANQGSEA. Unmatched junction bases numbered 11, after V lost 6 bases and J lost 6 bases. This CDR3 has 14 residues.

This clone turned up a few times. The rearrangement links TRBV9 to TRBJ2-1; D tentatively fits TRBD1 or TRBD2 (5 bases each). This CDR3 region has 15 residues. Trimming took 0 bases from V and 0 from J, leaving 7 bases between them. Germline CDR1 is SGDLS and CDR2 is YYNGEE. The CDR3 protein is CASSVAGLSYNEQFF. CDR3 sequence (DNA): TGTGCCAGCAGCGTAGCGGGGCTCTCCTACAATGAGCAGTTCTTC.

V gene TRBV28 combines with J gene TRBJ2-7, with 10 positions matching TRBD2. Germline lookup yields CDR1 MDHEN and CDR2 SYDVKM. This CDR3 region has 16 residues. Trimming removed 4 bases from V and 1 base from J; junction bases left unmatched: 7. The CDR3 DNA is TGTGCCAGCAGTTCAACTTCGGGACTAGCGTCCTACGAGCAGTACTTC. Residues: CASSSTSGLASYEQYF.

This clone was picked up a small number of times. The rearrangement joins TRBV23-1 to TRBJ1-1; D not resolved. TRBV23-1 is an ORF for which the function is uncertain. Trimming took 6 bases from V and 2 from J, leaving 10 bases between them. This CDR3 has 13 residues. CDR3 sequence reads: CASSFYRNTEAFF. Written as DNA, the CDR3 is TGCGCCAGCAGCTTCTACAGAAACACTGAAGCTTTCTTT.

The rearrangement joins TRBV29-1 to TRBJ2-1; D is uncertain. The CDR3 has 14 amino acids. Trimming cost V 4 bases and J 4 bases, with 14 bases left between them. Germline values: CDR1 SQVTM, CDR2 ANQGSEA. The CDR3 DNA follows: TGCAGCGTTGGTCGTTGGGCAGAGTACAATGAGCAGTTCTTC. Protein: CSVGRWAEYNEQFF.

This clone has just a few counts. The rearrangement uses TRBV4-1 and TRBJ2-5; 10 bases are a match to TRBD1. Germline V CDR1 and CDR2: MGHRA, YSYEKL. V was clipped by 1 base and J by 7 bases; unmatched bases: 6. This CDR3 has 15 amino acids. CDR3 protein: CASSQGDRGARTQYF. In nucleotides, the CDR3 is TGCGCCAGCAGCCAAGGGGACAGGGGAGCACGGACCCAGTACTTC.

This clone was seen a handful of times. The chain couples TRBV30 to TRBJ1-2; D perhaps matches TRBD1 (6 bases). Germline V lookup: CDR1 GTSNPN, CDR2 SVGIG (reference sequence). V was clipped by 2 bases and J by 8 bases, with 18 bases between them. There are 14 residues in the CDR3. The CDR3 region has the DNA TGTGCCTGGAGTTACGGACAGACCTATGCGGGCTACACCTTC. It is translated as CAWSYGQTYAGYTF.

The CDR3 DNA reads TGTGCCAGCTCACCAGGGTCCTACAATGAGCAGTTCTTC. This encodes CASSPGSYNEQFF. V gene TRBV18 combines with J gene TRBJ2-1; D is ambiguous. CDR1 is KGHSH, CDR2 LQKENI, per germline. There are 13 residues in the CDR3. V shed 2 bases and J shed 1 base, with 3 bases lying between them.

CDR3 residues: CASSPPGGETQYF. The CDR3 DNA follows: TGTGCCAGCTCACCACCGGGGGGTGAGACCCAGTACTTC. The genes are TRBV18 and TRBJ2-5, with D perhaps matching TRBD2 (6 bases). The CDR3 is 13 amino acids. Germline V gene lookup returns CDR1 KGHSH and CDR2 LQKENI. Trimming pared 0 bases from V and 5 bases from J, leaving 7 bases between.

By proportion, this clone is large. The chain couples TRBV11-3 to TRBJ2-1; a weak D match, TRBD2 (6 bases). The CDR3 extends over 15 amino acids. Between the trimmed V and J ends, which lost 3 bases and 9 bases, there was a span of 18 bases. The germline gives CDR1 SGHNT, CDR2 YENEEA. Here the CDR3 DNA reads TGTGCCAGCAGCTTGGAGGGAGGAGGGAACGGTGAGCAGTTCTTC. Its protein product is CASSLEGGGNGEQFF.

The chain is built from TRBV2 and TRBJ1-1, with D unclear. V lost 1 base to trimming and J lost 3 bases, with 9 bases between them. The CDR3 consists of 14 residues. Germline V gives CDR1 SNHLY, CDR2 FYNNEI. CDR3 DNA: TGTGCCAGCAGTGAAGAGTTTACCTACACTGAAGCTTTCTTT. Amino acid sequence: CASSEEFTYTEAFF.

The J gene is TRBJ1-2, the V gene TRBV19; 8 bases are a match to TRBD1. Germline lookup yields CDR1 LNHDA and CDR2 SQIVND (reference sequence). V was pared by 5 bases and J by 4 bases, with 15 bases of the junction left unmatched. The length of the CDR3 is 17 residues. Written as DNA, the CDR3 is TGTGCCAGTAGTCTCGACAGGGGAAGTGGTTACCGCTATGGCTACACCTTC. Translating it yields CASSLDRGSGYRYGYTF.

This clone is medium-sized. Here the CDR3 DNA reads TGTGCCAGCAGCGTAGAACAGGGAAAATTCGCCGAGCAGTACTTC. Amino acid sequence: CASSVEQGKFAEQYF. The V gene is TRBV9, the J gene TRBJ2-7; tentatively, D is TRBD1 (6 bases). The V gene's germline CDR1 is SGDLS and CDR2 YYNGEE. V lost 0 bases and J lost 6, with 16 bases in between. The CDR3 runs 15 residues.

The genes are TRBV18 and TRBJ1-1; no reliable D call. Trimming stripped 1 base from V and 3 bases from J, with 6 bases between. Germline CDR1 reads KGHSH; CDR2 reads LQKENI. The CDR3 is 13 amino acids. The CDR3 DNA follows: TGTGCCAGCTCACCACTCCCGGACACTGAAGCTTTCTTT. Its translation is CASSPLPDTEAFF.

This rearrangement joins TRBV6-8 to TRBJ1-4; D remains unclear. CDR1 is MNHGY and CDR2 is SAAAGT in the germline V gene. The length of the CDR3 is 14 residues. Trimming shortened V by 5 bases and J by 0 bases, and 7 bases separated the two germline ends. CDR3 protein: CASSRDATNEKLFF. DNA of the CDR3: TGTGCCAGCAGTCGAGACGCAACTAATGAAAAACTGTTTTTT.

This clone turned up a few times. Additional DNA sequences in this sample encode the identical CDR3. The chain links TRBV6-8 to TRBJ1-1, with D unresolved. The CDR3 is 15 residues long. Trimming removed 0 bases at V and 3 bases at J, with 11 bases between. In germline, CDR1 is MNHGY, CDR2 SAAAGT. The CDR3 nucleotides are TGTGCCAGCAGTTACTCCCCGGGCGGGGACACTGAAGCTTTCTTT. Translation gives CASSYSPGGDTEAFF.

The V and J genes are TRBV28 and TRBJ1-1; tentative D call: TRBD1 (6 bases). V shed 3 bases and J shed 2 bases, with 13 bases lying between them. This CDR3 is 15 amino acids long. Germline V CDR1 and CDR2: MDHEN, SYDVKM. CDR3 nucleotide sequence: TGTGCCAGCAGTTTGGAGGGGGACGGTAACACTGAAGCTTTCTTT. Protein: CASSLEGDGNTEAFF.

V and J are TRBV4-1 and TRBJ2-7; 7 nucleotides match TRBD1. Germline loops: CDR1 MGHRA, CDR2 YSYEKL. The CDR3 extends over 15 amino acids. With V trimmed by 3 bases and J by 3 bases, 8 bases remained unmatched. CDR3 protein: CASSHAGTANYEQYF. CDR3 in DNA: TGCGCCAGCAGCCATGCCGGGACAGCGAACTACGAGCAGTACTTC.

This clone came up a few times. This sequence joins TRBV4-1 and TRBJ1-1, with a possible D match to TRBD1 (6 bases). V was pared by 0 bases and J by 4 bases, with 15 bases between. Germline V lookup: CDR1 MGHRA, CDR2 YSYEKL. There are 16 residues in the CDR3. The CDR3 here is CASSQDGSGAGTEAFF. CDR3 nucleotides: TGCGCCAGCAGCCAAGACGGGTCAGGGGCTGGCACTGAAGCTTTCTTT.

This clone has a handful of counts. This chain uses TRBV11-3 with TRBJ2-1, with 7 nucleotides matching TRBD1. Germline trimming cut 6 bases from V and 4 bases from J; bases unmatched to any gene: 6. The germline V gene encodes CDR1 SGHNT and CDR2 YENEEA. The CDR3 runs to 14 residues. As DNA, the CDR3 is TGTGCCAGCAGTCCAGGACAGGCTTACAATGAGCAGTTCTTC. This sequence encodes CASSPGQAYNEQFF.

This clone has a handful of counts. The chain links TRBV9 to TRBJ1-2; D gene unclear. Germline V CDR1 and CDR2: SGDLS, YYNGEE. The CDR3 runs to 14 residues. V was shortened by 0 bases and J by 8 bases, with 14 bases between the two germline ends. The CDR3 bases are TGTGCCAGCAGCGTAGCCTCTTCTAGTCCGGGCTACACCTTC. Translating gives CASSVASSSPGYTF. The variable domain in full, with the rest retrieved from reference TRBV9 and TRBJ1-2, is DSGVTQTPKHLITATGQRVTLRCSPRSGDLSVYWYQQSLDQGLQFLIQYYNGEERAKGNILERFSAQQFPDLHSELNLSSLELGDSALYFCASSVASSSPGYTFGSGTRLTVV.

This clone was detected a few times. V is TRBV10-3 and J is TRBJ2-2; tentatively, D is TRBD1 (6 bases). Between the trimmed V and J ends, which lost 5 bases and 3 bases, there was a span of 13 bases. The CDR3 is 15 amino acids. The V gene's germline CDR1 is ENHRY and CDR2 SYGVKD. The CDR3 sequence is CAISKDRTYTGELFF. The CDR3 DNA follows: TGTGCCATCAGTAAAGACAGGACCTACACCGGGGAGCTGTTTTTT.

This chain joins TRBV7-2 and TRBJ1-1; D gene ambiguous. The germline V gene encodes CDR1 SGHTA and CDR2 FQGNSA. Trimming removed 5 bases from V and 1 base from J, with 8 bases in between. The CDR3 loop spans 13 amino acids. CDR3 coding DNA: TGTGCCAGCAGCCTCACAACGAACACTGAAGCTTTCTTT. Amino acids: CASSLTTNTEAFF.